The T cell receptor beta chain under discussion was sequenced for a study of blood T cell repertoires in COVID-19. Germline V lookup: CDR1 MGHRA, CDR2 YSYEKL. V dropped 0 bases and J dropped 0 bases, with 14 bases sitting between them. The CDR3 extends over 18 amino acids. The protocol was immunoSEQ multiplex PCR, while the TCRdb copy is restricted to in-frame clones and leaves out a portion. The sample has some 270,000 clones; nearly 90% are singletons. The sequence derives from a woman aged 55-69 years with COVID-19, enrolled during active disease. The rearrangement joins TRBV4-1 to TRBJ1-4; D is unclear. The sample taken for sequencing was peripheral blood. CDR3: CASSQDVGLIPTNEKLFF. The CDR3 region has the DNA TGCGCCAGCAGCCAAGATGTTGGGCTTATACCAACTAATGAAAAACTGTTTTTT.